Listed below are T cell receptor beta chains from one sample, sequenced in a study of early T cells in non-severe SARS-CoV-2 infection. TCRdb analysed the 5' RACE reads with MiXCR anew, one entry per CDR3 protein. The repertoire holds roughly 100,000 distinct CDR3 sequences, with around 13% as singletons. The material sequenced was whole blood. The receptors were sampled from an adult who was a healthcare worker with PCR-confirmed SARS-CoV-2 infection or an uninfected control (not recorded which). Both conserved end residues are part of each CDR3. The D gene is left open where the match is weak. Clone size is stated in some rows and not others, as once, few, many or a class when expanded.

cdr3_length	v_call	j_call	d_call	clone_size	cdr3_nt	cdr3_aa
15	TRBV5-1	TRBJ2-3	NA	few	TGCGCCAGCAGCTTGTTGCCCCTTAGCACAGATACGCAGTATTTT	CASSLLPLSTDTQYF
16	TRBV10-3	TRBJ2-4	TRBD1	NA	TGTGCCATCAGTGAGATAAACCGACAGGGGAAAAACATTCAGTACTTC	CAISEINRQGKNIQYF
15	TRBV6-2/TRBV6-3	TRBJ2-1	NA	NA	TGTGCCAGCAGTTATAGGGACCCCCCCTACAATGAGCAGTTCTTC	CASSYRDPPYNEQFF
15	TRBV4-1	TRBJ1-4	TRBD1	NA	TGCGCCAGCAGCCAATGGGGACAGGGTCGGGAAAAACTGTTTTTT	CASSQWGQGREKLFF
13	TRBV6-1	TRBJ1-1	TRBD1	many	TGTGCCAGCATAACAGGGGCGGACACTGAAGCTTTCTTT	CASITGADTEAFF
15	TRBV29-1	TRBJ2-1	NA	few	TGCAGCGTTGATCGAGCGGCTTTTTCCTACAATGAGCAGTTCTTC	CSVDRAAFSYNEQFF
13	TRBV10-2	TRBJ2-1	NA	NA	TGCGCCAGCAGTGAGTCGGGGAAGGGTGAGCAGTTCTTC	CASSESGKGEQFF
16	TRBV7-3	TRBJ2-1	NA	few	TGTGCCAGCAGCTTAACCGGCGGGGTGGGGTTAAATGAGCAGTTCTTC	CASSLTGGVGLNEQFF
15	TRBV29-1	TRBJ2-7	TRBD2	once	TGCAGCGTTGGGGTCGGGACTAGCAGCGACTACGAGCAGTACTTC	CSVGVGTSSDYEQYF
15	TRBV20-1	TRBJ1-5	NA	few	TGCAGTGCTAGAGTTCCAGGGTACGGGAGCCAGCCCCAGCATTTT	CSARVPGYGSQPQHF
13	TRBV30	TRBJ1-1	NA	NA	TGTGCCTGTGAGACAGCCATAAACACTGAAGCTTTCTTT	CACETAINTEAFF
14	TRBV29-1	TRBJ2-2	NA	NA	TGCAGCGTGCTCGCGGGACAGTACACCGGGGAGCTGTTTTTT	CSVLAGQYTGELFF
16	TRBV6-6	TRBJ2-1	TRBD2	few	TGTGCCAGCAGTTACTCAGGCGGGACTACCTACAATGAGCAGTTCTTC	CASSYSGGTTYNEQFF
15	TRBV15	TRBJ1-6	NA	NA	TGTGCCACCAGCAGAACCGTGGATGGGGGTTCACCCCTCCACTTT	CATSRTVDGGSPLHF
14	TRBV14	TRBJ2-3	NA	few	TGTGCCAGCAGCCAACGGGGTAACAAGGATACGCAGTATTTT	CASSQRGNKDTQYF
13	TRBV2	TRBJ2-4	NA	many	TGTGCCAGCAGTGACAGGGAGGTAAACATTCAGTACTTC	CASSDREVNIQYF
15	TRBV5-1	TRBJ2-1	TRBD1	NA	TGCGCCAGCCGTCCACTCGGGACAGGGGACAATGAGCAGTTCTTC	CASRPLGTGDNEQFF
15	TRBV7-8	TRBJ2-7	TRBD1	NA	TGTGCCAGCAGCAATGGACAGGGGGGATCCTACGAGCAGTACTTC	CASSNGQGGSYEQYF
15	TRBV11-2	TRBJ1-6	NA	NA	TGTGCCAGCAGCTTAGCACCTCCCGGGCGAAGACCCCTCCACTTT	CASSLAPPGRRPLHF
16	TRBV5-5	TRBJ2-3	NA	few	TGTGCCAGCAGCACCCAATTCCGACAGGGCACAGATACGCAGTATTTT	CASSTQFRQGTDTQYF
17	TRBV3-1	TRBJ2-3	TRBD2	NA	TGTGCCAGCAGCCATTATGGGACTAGCGGTCTCACAGATACGCAGTATTTT	CASSHYGTSGLTDTQYF
12	TRBV6-8	TRBJ2-3	NA	NA	TGTGCCAGCACCGCGTGGGCGGATACGCAGTATTTT	CASTAWADTQYF
14	TRBV12-3/TRBV12-4	TRBJ2-7	NA	many	TGTGCCAGCAGGTCCAACAGGAGAGGACACGAGCAGTACTTC	CASRSNRRGHEQYF
18	TRBV7-6	TRBJ2-6	TRBD1	few	TGTGCCAGCAGCTTAGAGGGACAGGGGGTTTCTGGGGCCAACGTCCTGACTTTC	CASSLEGQGVSGANVLTF
14	TRBV15	TRBJ2-5	NA	NA	TGTGCCACCAGCAGATCGGGTACGCGAGAGACCCAGTACTTC	CATSRSGTRETQYF
14	TRBV9	TRBJ1-4	NA	few	TGTGCCAGCAGCGTGGGGGGCTTAAGGGAAAAACTGTTTTTT	CASSVGGLREKLFF
11	TRBV12-3/TRBV12-4	TRBJ2-3	NA	NA	TGTGCCAGCAGCCCAGGGGCTACGCAGTATTTT	CASSPGATQYF
13	TRBV29-1	TRBJ2-1	TRBD1	many	TGCAGCGTCTCCGGGACAGCTCGAAATGAGCAGTTCTTC	CSVSGTARNEQFF
13	TRBV6-1	TRBJ2-7	TRBD1	many	TGTGCCAGTCGGACAGGGACCCCCTACGAGCAGTACTTC	CASRTGTPYEQYF
15	TRBV9	TRBJ2-1	TRBD2	few	TGTGCCAGCAGCTTAGCGGGAGAGGGGCACTATGAGCAGTTCTTC	CASSLAGEGHYEQFF
13	TRBV2	TRBJ2-7	TRBD2	NA	TGTGCCAGCACCCCGGGACTAGCGTACGAGCAGTACTTC	CASTPGLAYEQYF
14	TRBV4-3	TRBJ2-7	NA	many	TGCGCCAGCAGCCAAGATTCACGGTACTACGAGCAGTACTTC	CASSQDSRYYEQYF
15	TRBV28	TRBJ2-4	TRBD1	many	TGTGCCAGCAGTTTGGGACAGAGAGCCAAAAACATTCAGTACTTC	CASSLGQRAKNIQYF
14	TRBV19	TRBJ1-5	NA	few	TGTGCCAGTACCCCGCGGGGGCGCAATCAGCCCCAGCATTTT	CASTPRGRNQPQHF
12	TRBV7-9	TRBJ2-3	NA	NA	TGTGCCAGCAGCTTATTCGTAGATACGCAGTATTTT	CASSLFVDTQYF
15	TRBV28	TRBJ2-2	NA	many	TGTGCCAGCAGTTTTGGAGGCGCGAACACCGGGGAGCTGTTTTTT	CASSFGGANTGELFF